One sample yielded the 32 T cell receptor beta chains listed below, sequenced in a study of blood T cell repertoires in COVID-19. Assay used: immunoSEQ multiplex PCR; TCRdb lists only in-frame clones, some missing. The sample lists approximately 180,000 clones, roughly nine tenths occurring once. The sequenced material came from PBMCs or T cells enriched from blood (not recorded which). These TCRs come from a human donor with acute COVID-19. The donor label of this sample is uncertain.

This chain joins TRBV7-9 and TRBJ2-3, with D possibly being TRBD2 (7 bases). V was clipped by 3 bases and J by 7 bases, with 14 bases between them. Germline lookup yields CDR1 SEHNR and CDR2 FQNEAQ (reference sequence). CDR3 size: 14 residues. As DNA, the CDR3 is TGTGCCAGCAGCTTTTTCGGGGGGCCCTATACGCAGTATTTT. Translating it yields CASSFFGGPYTQYF.

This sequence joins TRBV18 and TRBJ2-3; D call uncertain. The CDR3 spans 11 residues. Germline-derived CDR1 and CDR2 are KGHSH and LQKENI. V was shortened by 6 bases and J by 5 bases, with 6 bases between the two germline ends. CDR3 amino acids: CASSWQDTQYF. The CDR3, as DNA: TGTGCCAGCTCCTGGCAAGATACGCAGTATTTT.

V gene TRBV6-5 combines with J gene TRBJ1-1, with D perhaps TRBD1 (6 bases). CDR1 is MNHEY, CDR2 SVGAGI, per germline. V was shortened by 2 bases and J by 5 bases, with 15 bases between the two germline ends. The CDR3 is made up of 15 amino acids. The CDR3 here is CASSYTNRADTEAFF. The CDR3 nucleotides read TGTGCCAGCAGTTACACTAACAGGGCGGATACTGAAGCTTTCTTT.

The CDR3 DNA reads TGTGCCAGCCGCCCGGGGGGGACAGGGTACTCACCCCTCCACTTT. Its translation is CASRPGGTGYSPLHF. The chain employs TRBV6-5 and TRBJ1-6, with 9 bases matching TRBD1. Germline loops: CDR1 MNHEY, CDR2 SVGAGI. J was trimmed by 10 bases and V by 8 bases; bases with no gene match: 12. CDR3 size: 15 residues.

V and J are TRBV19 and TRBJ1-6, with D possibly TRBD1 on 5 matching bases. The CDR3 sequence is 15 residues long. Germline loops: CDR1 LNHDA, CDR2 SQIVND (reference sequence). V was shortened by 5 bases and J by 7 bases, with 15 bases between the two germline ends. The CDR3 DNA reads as TGTGCCAGTAGTCCCGCGGGACGGGGAAATTCACCCCTCCACTTT. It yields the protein CASSPAGRGNSPLHF.

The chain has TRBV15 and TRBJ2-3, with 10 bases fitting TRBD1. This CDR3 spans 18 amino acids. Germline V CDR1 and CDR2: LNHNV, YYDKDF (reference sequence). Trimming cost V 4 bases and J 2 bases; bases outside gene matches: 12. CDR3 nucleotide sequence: TGTGCCACCAGCAAATACACTCCCCGACAGGGGGCCACAGATACGCAGTATTTT. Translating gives CATSKYTPRQGATDTQYF. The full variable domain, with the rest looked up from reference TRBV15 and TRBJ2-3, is DAMVIQNPRYQVTQFGKPVTLSCSQTLNHNVMYWYQQKSSQAPKLLFHYYDKDFNNEADTPDNFQSRRPNTSFCFLDIRSPGLGDTAMYLCATSKYTPRQGATDTQYFGPGTRLTVL.

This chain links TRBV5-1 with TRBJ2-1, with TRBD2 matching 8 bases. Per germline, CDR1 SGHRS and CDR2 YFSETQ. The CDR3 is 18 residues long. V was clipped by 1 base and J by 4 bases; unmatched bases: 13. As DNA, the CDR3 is TGCGCCAGCAGCTTGATACGCATCGGGGGGGCCTTATACAATGAGCAGTTCTTC. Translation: CASSLIRIGGALYNEQFF.

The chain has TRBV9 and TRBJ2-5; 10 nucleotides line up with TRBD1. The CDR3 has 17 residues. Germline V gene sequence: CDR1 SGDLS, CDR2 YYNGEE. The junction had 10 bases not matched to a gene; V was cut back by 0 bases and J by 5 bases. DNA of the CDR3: TGTGCCAGCAGCGTAGCGGGGGGACAGGGGTATCCGGAGACCCAGTACTTC. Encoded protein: CASSVAGGQGYPETQYF.

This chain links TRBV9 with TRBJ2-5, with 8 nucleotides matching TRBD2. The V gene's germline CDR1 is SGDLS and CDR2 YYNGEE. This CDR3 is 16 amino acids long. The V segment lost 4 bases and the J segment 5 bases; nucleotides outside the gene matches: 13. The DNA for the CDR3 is TGTGCCAGCAGCCCAAACATCGGCGGGGGGACGGAGACCCAGTACTTC. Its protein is CASSPNIGGGTETQYF.

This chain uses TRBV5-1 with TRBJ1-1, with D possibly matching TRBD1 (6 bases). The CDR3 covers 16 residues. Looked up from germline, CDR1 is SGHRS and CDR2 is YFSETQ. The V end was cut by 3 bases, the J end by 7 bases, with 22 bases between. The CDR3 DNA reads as TGCGCCAGCAGCTCTACGAGACGGACAGACTCTCGTGAAGCTTTCTTT. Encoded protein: CASSSTRRTDSREAFF. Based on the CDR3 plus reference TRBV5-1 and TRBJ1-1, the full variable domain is KAGVTQTPRYLIKTRGQQVTLSCSPISGHRSVSWYQQTPGQGLQFLFEYFSETQRNKGNFPGRFSGRQFSNSRSEMNVSTLELGDSALYLCASSSTRRTDSREAFFGQGTRLTVV.

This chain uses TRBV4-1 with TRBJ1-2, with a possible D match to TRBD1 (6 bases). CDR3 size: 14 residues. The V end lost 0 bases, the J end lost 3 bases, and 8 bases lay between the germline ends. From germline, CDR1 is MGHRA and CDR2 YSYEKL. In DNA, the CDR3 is TGCGCCAGCAGCCAAGAACAGGGCTACTATGGCTACACCTTC. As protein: CASSQEQGYYGYTF.

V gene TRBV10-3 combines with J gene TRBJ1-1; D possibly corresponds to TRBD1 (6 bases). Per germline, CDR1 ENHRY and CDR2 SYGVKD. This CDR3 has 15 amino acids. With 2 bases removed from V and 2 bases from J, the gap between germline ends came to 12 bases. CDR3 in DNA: TGTGCCATCAGTGAGCCCACAGGGAGTAACACTGAAGCTTTCTTT. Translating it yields CAISEPTGSNTEAFF.

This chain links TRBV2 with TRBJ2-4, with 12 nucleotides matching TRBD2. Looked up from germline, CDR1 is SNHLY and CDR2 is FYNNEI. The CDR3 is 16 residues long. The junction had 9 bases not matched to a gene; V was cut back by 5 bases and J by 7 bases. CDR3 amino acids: CASSKRTSGEGNIQYF. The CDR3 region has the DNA TGTGCCAGCAGTAAAAGGACTAGCGGGGAGGGGAACATTCAGTACTTC.

The CDR3 reads CATSRGLEETQYF. The CDR3, as DNA: TGTGCCACCAGCAGGGGACTAGAGGAGACCCAGTACTTC. V is TRBV15 and J is TRBJ2-5; 8 bases match TRBD2. The CDR3 is 13 residues long. Germline lookup yields CDR1 LNHNV and CDR2 YYDKDF (reference sequence). The junction had 2 bases not matched to a gene; V was cut back by 3 bases and J by 5 bases.

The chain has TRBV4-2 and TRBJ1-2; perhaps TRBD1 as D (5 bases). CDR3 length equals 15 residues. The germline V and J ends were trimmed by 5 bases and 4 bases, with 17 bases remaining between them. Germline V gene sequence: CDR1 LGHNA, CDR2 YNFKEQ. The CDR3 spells CASSGPGGPSYGYTF. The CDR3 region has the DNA TGTGCCAGCAGCGGTCCCGGGGGACCCAGCTATGGCTACACCTTC.

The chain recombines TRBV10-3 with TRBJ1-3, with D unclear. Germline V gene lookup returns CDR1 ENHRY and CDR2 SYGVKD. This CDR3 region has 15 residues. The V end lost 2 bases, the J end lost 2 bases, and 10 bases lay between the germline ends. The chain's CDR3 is CAISEGSRTGNTIYF. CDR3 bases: TGTGCCATCAGTGAGGGGAGCAGGACTGGAAACACCATATATTTT.

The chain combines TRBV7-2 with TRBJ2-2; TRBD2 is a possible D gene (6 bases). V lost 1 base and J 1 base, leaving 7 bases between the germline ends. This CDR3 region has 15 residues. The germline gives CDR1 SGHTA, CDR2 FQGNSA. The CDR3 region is CASSLDSGNTGELFF. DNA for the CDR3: TGTGCCAGCAGCTTAGATAGCGGGAACACCGGGGAGCTGTTTTTT.

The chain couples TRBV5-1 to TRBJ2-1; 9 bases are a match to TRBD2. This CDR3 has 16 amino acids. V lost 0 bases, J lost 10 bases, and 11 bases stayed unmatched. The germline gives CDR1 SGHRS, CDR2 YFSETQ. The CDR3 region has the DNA TGCGCCAGCAGCTTGGCCGCCGCGGGGGGGCCTGGGGAGCAGTTCTTC. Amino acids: CASSLAAAGGPGEQFF.

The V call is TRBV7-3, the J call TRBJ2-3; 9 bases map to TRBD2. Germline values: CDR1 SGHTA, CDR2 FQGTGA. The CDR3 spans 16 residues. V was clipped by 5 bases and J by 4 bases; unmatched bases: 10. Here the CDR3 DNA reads TGTGCCAGCAGCCCCGGGGGGGGCGGGGGGGCAGATACGCAGTATTTT. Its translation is CASSPGGGGGADTQYF.

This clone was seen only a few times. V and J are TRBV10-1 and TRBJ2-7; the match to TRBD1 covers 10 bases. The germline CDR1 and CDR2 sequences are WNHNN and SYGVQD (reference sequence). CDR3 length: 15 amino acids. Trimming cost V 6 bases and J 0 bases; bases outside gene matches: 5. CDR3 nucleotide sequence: TGCGCCAGCAGCGGGGACAGGGGACCCTCCTACGAGCAGTACTTC. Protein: CASSGDRGPSYEQYF.

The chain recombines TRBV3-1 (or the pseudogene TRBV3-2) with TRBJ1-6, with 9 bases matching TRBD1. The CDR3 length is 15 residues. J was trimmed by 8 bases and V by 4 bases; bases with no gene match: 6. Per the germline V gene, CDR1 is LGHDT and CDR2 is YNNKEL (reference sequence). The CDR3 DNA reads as TGTGCCAGCAGCCTAAGAGGGACAGGGTATTCACCCCTCCACTTT. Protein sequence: CASSLRGTGYSPLHF.

CDR3 bases: TGCGCCAGCAGCCAAGTTGTGGCCTTAGGGGTGGGTGGCTACACCTTC. Translation gives CASSQVVALGVGGYTF. The chain links TRBV4-1 to TRBJ1-2; tentative D call: TRBD1 (5 bases). The CDR3 is 16 residues long. The germline V and J ends were trimmed by 1 base and 7 bases, with 19 bases remaining between them. Per the germline V gene, CDR1 is MGHRA and CDR2 is YSYEKL.

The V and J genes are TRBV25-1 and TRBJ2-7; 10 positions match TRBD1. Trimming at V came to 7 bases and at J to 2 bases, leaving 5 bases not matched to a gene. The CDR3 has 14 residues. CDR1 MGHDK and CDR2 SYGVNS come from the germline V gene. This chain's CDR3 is CASTFGTGAYEQYF. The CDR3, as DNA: TGTGCCAGCACCTTCGGGACAGGGGCCTACGAGCAGTACTTC.

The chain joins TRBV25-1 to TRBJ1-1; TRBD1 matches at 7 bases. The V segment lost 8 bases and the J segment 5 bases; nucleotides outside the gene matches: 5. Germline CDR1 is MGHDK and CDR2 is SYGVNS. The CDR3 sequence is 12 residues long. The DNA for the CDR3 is TGTGCCAGCTCCGACAGGGAAACTGAAGCTTTCTTT. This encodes CASSDRETEAFF.

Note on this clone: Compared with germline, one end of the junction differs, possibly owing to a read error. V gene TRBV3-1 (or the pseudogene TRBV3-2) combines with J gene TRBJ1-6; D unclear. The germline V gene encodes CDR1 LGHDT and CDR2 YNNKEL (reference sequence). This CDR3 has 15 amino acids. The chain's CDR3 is CASSQEEEYSSPLHF. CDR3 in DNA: TGTGCCAGCAGCCAAGAGGAGGAATATAGTTCACCCCTCCACTTT.

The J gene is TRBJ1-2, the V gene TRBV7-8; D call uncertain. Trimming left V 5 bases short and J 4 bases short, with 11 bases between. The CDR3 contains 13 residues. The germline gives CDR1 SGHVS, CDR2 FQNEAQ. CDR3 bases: TGTGCCAGCAGCCCTTCGCGGGGCTATGGCTACACCTTC. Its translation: CASSPSRGYGYTF.

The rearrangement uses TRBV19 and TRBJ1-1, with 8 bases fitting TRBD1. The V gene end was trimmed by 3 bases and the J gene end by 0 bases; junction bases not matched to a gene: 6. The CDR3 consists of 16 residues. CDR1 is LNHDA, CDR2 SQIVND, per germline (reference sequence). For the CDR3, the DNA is TGTGCCAGTAGTATGTACAGACAGGGGTTGAACACTGAAGCTTTCTTT. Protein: CASSMYRQGLNTEAFF.

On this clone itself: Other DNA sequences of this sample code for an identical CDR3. Written as DNA, the CDR3 is TGTGCCAGCAGCCAAGCCCGGGGATACAATGAGCAGTTCTTC. This gives the protein CASSQARGYNEQFF. The chain has TRBV3-1 (or the pseudogene TRBV3-2) and TRBJ2-1, with D possibly being TRBD2 (5 bases). V was clipped by 1 base and J by 4 bases, with 8 bases between them. The germline CDR1 and CDR2 sequences are LGHDT and YNNKEL (reference sequence). The CDR3 length is 14 residues.

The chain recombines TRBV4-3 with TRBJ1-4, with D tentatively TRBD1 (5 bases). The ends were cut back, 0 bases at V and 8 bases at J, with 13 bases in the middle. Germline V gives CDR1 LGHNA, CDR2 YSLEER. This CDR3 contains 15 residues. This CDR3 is CASSQEQGIGEKLFF. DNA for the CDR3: TGCGCCAGCAGCCAAGAGCAGGGAATAGGAGAAAAACTGTTTTTT.

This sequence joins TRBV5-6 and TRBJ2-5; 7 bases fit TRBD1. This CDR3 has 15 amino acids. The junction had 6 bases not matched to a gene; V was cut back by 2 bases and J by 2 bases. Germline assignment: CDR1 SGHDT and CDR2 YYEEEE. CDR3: CASSLQGKGQETQYF. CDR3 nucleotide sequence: TGTGCCAGCAGCTTACAGGGGAAGGGGCAAGAGACCCAGTACTTC.

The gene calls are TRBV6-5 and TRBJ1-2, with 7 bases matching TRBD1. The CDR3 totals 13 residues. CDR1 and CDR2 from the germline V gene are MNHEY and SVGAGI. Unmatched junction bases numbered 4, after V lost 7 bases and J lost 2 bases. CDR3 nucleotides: TGTGCCAGCAAGCAGGACAGGAACTATGGCTACACCTTC. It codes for CASKQDRNYGYTF.

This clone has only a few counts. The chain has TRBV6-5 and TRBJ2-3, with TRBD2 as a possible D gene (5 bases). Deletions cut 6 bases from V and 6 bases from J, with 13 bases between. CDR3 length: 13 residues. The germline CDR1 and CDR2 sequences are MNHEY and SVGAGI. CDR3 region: CASSGLGGDTQYF. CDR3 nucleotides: TGTGCCAGCAGCGGCCTCGGCGGGGATACGCAGTATTTT.